The subject of this entry is one T cell receptor (beta chain). The antigen is not known. V was clipped by 5 bases and J by 0 bases, with 6 bases between them. The CDR3 runs to 13 residues. This entry comes from a study of T cell responses to AZD1222 COVID-19 vaccine. General observations from the study: The donor group comprised mostly white British people and more females; the analysis possibly underestimated clonal diversity.

TCRdb keeps only in-frame clones here, not all; method: immunoSEQ multiplex PCR. The sample lists about 110,000 clones, about 88% occurring once. The sequence derives from an adult in good health. This sequence joins TRBV12-3 or TRBV12-4 and TRBJ2-3; D is ambiguous. Sequencing was performed on peripheral blood, taken on day 0 of AZD1222 vaccination. The DNA for the CDR3 is TGTGCCAGCAGTCCCGCTAGCACAGATACGCAGTATTTT. It specifies CASSPASTDTQYF.